The 25 T cell receptor beta chains below come from one sample, sequenced in a study of regulatory and conventional T cells in RAG deficiency. Here immunoSEQ multiplex PCR was the method, and the copy in TCRdb shows in-frame clones only, minus some. This table holds 30,000 to 35,000 clones, 90% found once. These data also featured in a second study, about regulatory T cells. As that study records: Amplification used 52 TRBV primers and 13 TRBJ primers.

Sequencing was performed on CD8+ T cells sorted from blood. These receptors were taken from a human donor in good health.

The chain uses TRBV6-5 and TRBJ1-2; D not certain. The CDR3 loop spans 14 amino acids. Germline V gene lookup returns CDR1 MNHEY and CDR2 SVGAGI. Trimming stripped 2 bases from V and 2 bases from J, with 9 bases between. CDR3 DNA sequence: TGTGCCAGCAGTTACGGGCCAACCAACTATGGCTACACCTTC. Its protein is CASSYGPTNYGYTF.

The chain employs TRBV10-3 and TRBJ2-1; 7 bases fit TRBD1. The length of the CDR3 is 13 residues. Germline assignment: CDR1 ENHRY and CDR2 SYGVKD. V trimming: 4 bases; J trimming: 4 bases; junction bases outside the gene matches: 1. This CDR3 reads CAISGGQYNEQFF. The DNA of the CDR3 is TGTGCCATCAGTGGGGGACAGTACAATGAGCAGTTCTTC.

V gene TRBV7-6 combines with J gene TRBJ2-7; 7 bases line up with TRBD2. The V and J ends lost 5 bases and 1 base, in that order; junction bases with no gene match: 8. This CDR3 is built from 15 residues. CDR1 and CDR2 from the germline V gene are SGHVS and FNYEAQ. The CDR3, as DNA: TGTGCCAGCAGCACTGTAGCGGGTCCGTCCTACGAGCAGTACTTC. This codes for CASSTVAGPSYEQYF.

The J gene is TRBJ2-3, the V gene TRBV7-8; 9 positions agree with TRBD1. In germline, CDR1 is SGHVS, CDR2 FQNEAQ. The CDR3 has 15 amino acids. With V trimmed by 5 bases and J by 5 bases, 8 bases remained unmatched. In DNA form, the CDR3 reads TGTGCCAGCAGCCCCGGGACAGGGTTGTTAGATACGCAGTATTTT. The encoded protein is CASSPGTGLLDTQYF.

V is TRBV6-5 and J is TRBJ1-1; TRBD1 aligns across 7 bases. Germline V gene lookup returns CDR1 MNHEY and CDR2 SVGAGI. V shed 6 bases, J shed 4 bases, and the junction held 5 bases outside the gene matches. This CDR3 is 13 amino acids long. The CDR3 reads CASSRPGGTEAFF. CDR3 bases: TGTGCCAGCAGCCGACCAGGGGGCACTGAAGCTTTCTTT.

The rearrangement joins TRBV13 to TRBJ2-7, with 15 bases aligning to TRBD2. V shed 5 bases and J 0 bases; nucleotides not matched to a gene: 5. CDR1 is PRHDT, CDR2 FYEKMQ, per germline (reference sequence). The CDR3 runs to 17 residues. The CDR3 reads CASSRGLAGGNSYEQYF. The CDR3 nucleotides are TGTGCCAGCAGCCGGGGACTAGCGGGGGGTAACTCCTACGAGCAGTACTTC.

This clone was seen a single time. The chain employs TRBV5-4 and TRBJ1-2; D not resolved. CDR3 length: 13 residues. Trimming pared 3 bases from V and 10 bases from J, leaving 16 bases between. The germline CDR1 and CDR2 sequences are SGHNT and YYREEE (reference sequence). This CDR3 reads CASSSGDGSDYTF. The CDR3, as DNA: TGTGCCAGCAGCTCCGGGGATGGGTCTGACTACACCTTC.

The genes are TRBV2 and TRBJ2-4; D is possibly TRBD1 or TRBD2 (5 bases each). The CDR3 runs to 12 residues. Germline V lookup: CDR1 SNHLY, CDR2 FYNNEI. V lost 7 bases, J lost 6 bases, and 10 bases lay in between. CDR3 protein: CASNPGTNIQYF. In nucleotides, the CDR3 is TGTGCCAGCAACCCAGGGACAAACATTCAGTACTTC.

Notes on this clone: A junction boundary mismatches the germline segment, possibly from a read error. The V call is TRBV4-1, the J call TRBJ2-7; 11 nucleotides agree with TRBD2. CDR1 is MGHRA, CDR2 YSYEKL, per germline. The CDR3 is 15 amino acids. The CDR3 DNA reads TGTGCCAGCAGCCAAGATCTAGCGGGGGGCAACGAGCAGTACTTC. It yields the protein CASSQDLAGGNEQYF.

The CDR3 here is CASSTTSGGPYF. For the CDR3, the DNA is TGTGCCAGCTCCACGACCTCAGGCGGGCCGTACTTC. The V and J genes are TRBV18 and TRBJ2-7; a weak D match, TRBD2 (5 bases). Trimming cost V 6 bases and J 12 bases, with 18 bases left between them. This CDR3 is 12 amino acids long. The V gene's germline CDR1 is KGHSH and CDR2 LQKENI.

This rearrangement joins TRBV6-1 to TRBJ1-1, with D uncertain. The CDR3 length is 12 residues. Deletions cut 3 bases from V and 4 bases from J, with 6 bases between. Germline values: CDR1 MNHNS, CDR2 SASEGT. The CDR3 region is CASSEDSTEAFF. CDR3 nucleotides: TGTGCCAGCAGTGAGGATTCCACTGAAGCTTTCTTT.

The J gene is TRBJ2-7, the V gene TRBV27, with D possibly TRBD2 on 6 matching bases. Germline CDR1 MNHEY, CDR2 SMNVEV (reference sequence). The CDR3 has 13 residues. Trimming removed 3 bases from V and 3 bases from J, with 9 bases in between. CDR3 sequence: CASSLGGVYEQYF. The CDR3 DNA follows: TGTGCCAGCAGTTTGGGGGGTGTCTACGAGCAGTACTTC.

The chain combines TRBV10-2 with TRBJ2-1; TRBD2 matches at 9 bases. The germline CDR1 and CDR2 sequences are WSHSY and SAAADI. J gave up 8 bases and V 10 bases, and 12 bases lay outside the gene matches. The CDR3 is 14 amino acids. The CDR3 sequence: CAIRGGAGIDEQFF. CDR3 DNA sequence: TGCGCCATCCGCGGGGGGGCTGGCATTGATGAGCAGTTCTTC.

The rearrangement links TRBV9 to TRBJ2-2, with D perhaps TRBD1 (6 bases). Germline CDR1 and CDR2: SGDLS and YYNGEE. V lost 0 bases, J lost 6 bases, and 18 bases lay in between. This CDR3 contains 17 residues. In DNA, the CDR3 is TGTGCCAGCAGCGTAGCTGGGCAGGGGTCGCGGGCCGGGGAGCTGTTTTTT. Encoded protein: CASSVAGQGSRAGELFF.

This rearrangement joins TRBV27 to TRBJ2-3, with no clear D. The CDR3 is 13 amino acids. The V end was cut by 5 bases, the J end by 0 bases, with 6 bases between. Germline CDR1 and CDR2: MNHEY and SMNVEV (reference sequence). The CDR3, as DNA: TGTGCCAGCAGTCCCACTAGCACAGATACGCAGTATTTT. It encodes CASSPTSTDTQYF.

The chain recombines TRBV5-6 with TRBJ2-3, with no clear D. The CDR3 is 13 amino acids. The V gene's germline CDR1 is SGHDT and CDR2 YYEEEE. V lost 0 bases to trimming and J lost 2 bases, with 4 bases between them. The CDR3: CASSLDYTDTQYF. In DNA form, the CDR3 reads TGTGCCAGCAGCTTGGACTACACAGATACGCAGTATTTT.

The CDR3 DNA reads TGTGCCAGCAGCTCAAAAGGACAGGGGACCCTTCAAGAGACCCAGTACTTC. Protein: CASSSKGQGTLQETQYF. This rearrangement joins TRBV11-3 to TRBJ2-5; 9 bases are shared with TRBD1. With 4 bases clipped from V and 2 bases from J, the junction kept 11 bases outside the gene matches. The CDR3 loop spans 17 amino acids. Germline assignment: CDR1 SGHNT and CDR2 YENEEA.

The rearrangement uses TRBV1 and TRBJ2-1; the table's D call, TRBD2, has no DNA check behind it. TRBV1 is listed as a pseudogene. The length of the CDR3 is 14 residues. The CDR3 nucleotides are TGCACCAGCAGCTGCACGGGACTAGTGGTTGAGCAGTTCTTC. Its translation is CTSSCTGLVVEQFF.

In its sample, this clone was seen a few times. The rearrangement uses TRBV6-4 and TRBJ2-3; TRBD2 aligns across 10 bases. The V and J ends lost 0 bases and 4 bases, in that order; junction bases with no gene match: 1. The germline gives CDR1 MRHNA, CDR2 SNTAGT. The CDR3 runs to 15 residues. The chain's CDR3 is CASSDSAGGPDTQYF. As DNA, the CDR3 is TGTGCCAGCAGTGACTCAGCGGGGGGGCCAGATACGCAGTATTTT.

The V and J genes are TRBV7-8 and TRBJ2-1, with D perhaps TRBD1 or TRBD2 (5 bases each). CDR3 length: 19 residues. The V and J ends lost 5 bases and 9 bases respectively, with 32 bases between them. CDR1 is SGHVS and CDR2 is FQNEAQ in the germline V gene. CDR3 sequence: CASSPIRVEGRVIPGEQFF. For the CDR3, the DNA is TGTGCCAGCAGCCCGATTAGAGTAGAGGGGAGAGTGATCCCCGGTGAGCAGTTCTTC.

The V gene is TRBV10-2, the J gene TRBJ2-2, with unresolved D. This CDR3 spans 13 amino acids. The germline V gene encodes CDR1 WSHSY and CDR2 SAAADI. Trimming removed 3 bases from V and 4 bases from J, with 6 bases in between. The CDR3 loop reads CASSEQGTGELFF. The CDR3 region has the DNA TGCGCCAGCAGTGAACAAGGCACCGGGGAGCTGTTTTTT.

By sample fraction, this clone is large (0.1 to 1%). The chain uses TRBV7-8 and TRBJ1-5, with D unresolved. V was trimmed by 5 bases and J by 5 bases, leaving 19 bases between them. CDR3 length: 16 amino acids. The germline CDR1 and CDR2 sequences are SGHVS and FQNEAQ. The CDR3 bases are TGTGCCAGCAGCGGCCGTACAGAGCGGTTGGATCAGCCCCAGCATTTT. Translated: CASSGRTERLDQPQHF.

This chain links TRBV19 with TRBJ2-7, with D possibly TRBD1 on 5 matching bases. V gave up 3 bases and J gave up 2 bases, with 17 bases separating them. From germline, CDR1 is LNHDA and CDR2 SQIVND (reference sequence). The CDR3 contains 16 residues. CDR3 residues: CASSITEKGAAYEQYF. DNA for the CDR3: TGTGCCAGTAGTATTACGGAAAAAGGGGCGGCCTACGAGCAGTACTTC.

The V gene is TRBV27, the J gene TRBJ2-3; TRBD1 matches 10 bases. Germline V gene data show CDR1 as MNHEY and CDR2 as SMNVEV (reference sequence). The CDR3 covers 13 residues. Germline trimming cut 11 bases from V and 3 bases from J; bases unmatched to any gene: 5. The CDR3 spells CAVGGQGTDTQYF. Written as DNA, the CDR3 is TGTGCCGTCGGGGGACAGGGGACAGATACGCAGTATTTT.

The V call is TRBV7-6, the J call TRBJ2-1, with 10 positions matching TRBD2. The germline V gene has CDR1 SGHVS and CDR2 FNYEAQ. V lost 0 bases to trimming and J lost 0 bases; unmatched junction nucleotides: 8. This CDR3 region has 19 residues. Here the CDR3 reads CASSLAELAGASSYNEQFF. The CDR3 DNA reads as TGTGCCAGCAGCTTAGCAGAGCTAGCGGGGGCCAGCTCCTACAATGAGCAGTTCTTC.